A single TCR beta chain is shown here with its context. Its specificity is unknown. These data originate in a study of shared clonotypes between healthy human individuals. Findings and caveats of the study: Among donors, sharing of clonotypes was expected to be affected by sequencing depth. The study's rarefaction showed incomplete sorted-subset sequencing despite large depth.

V lost 7 bases and J lost 4; bases outside the gene matches: 14. Per germline, CDR1 LNHDA and CDR2 SQIVND (reference sequence). CDR3 length: 18 amino acids. Naive CD8 cells comprised CD45RO-negative, CCR7-positively selected cells, excluding terminally differentiated effector memory CD45RA+ cells. The repertoire was sequenced with immunoSEQ multiplex PCR; TCRdb's copy has only in-frame clones and lacks some. The sample yields about 580,000 clones, roughly 98% seen once. The source of this sequence is a man aged 30-40 years in good health. V gene TRBV19 combines with J gene TRBJ2-3, with TRBD2 identical over 13 bases. Sequencing input: naive CD8+ T cells sorted from blood. In nucleotides, the CDR3 is TGTGCCAGTAACGACGGGACTAGCGGGATAAGGGCGGCAGATACGCAGTATTTT. Residues: CASNDGTSGIRAADTQYF.